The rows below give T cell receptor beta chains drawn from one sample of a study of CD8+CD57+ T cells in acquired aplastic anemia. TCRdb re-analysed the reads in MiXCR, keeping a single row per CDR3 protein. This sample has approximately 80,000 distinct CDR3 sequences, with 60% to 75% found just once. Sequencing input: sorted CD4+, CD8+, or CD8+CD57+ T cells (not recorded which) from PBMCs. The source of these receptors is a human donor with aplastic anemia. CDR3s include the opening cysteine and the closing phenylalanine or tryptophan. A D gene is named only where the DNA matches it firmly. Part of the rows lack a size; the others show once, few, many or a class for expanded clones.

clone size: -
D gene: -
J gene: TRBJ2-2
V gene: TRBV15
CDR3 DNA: TGTGCCACCAGCAGAGGACCAGGGTTTTTGAACACCGGGGAGCTGTTTTTT
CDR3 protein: CATSRGPGFLNTGELFF

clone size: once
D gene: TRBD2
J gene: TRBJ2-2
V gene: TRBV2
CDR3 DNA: TGTGCCAGCAGTGCAGCGGGAGTGAACGGGGAGCTGTTTTTT
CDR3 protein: CASSAAGVNGELFF

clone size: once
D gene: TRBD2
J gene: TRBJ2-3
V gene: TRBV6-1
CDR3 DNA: TGTGCCAGCATTAAACTAGCGGGTGACACAGATACGCAGTATTTT
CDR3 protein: CASIKLAGDTDTQYF

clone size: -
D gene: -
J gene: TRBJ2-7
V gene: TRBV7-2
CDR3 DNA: TGTGCCAGCAGCCTCTCCGTGGACGAGCAGTACTTC
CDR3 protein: CASSLSVDEQYF

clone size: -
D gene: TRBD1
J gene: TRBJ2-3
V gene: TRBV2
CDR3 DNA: TGTGCCACCAGTGATTTGGGGGACAGGGGGCTAGATACGCAGTATTTT
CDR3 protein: CATSDLGDRGLDTQYF

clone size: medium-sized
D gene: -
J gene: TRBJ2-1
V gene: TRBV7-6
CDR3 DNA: TGTGCCAGCAGCTTAGACTTCTCCCCTGGAAATGAGCAGTTCTTC
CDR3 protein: CASSLDFSPGNEQFF

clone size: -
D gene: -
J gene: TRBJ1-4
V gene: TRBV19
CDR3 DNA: TGTGCCAGTTCCGGGACCATTAATGAAAAACTGTTTTTT
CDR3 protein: CASSGTINEKLFF

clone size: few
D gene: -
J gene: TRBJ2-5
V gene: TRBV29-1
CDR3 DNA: TGCAGCGTTGAAGAGCCTTGGGACTTAATGGGCGAGGAGACCCAGTACTTC
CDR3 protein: CSVEEPWDLMGEETQYF

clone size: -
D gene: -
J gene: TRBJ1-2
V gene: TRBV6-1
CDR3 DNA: TGTGCCAGCAGTGAAGGTATGGGCGGCGGCTACACCTTC
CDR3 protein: CASSEGMGGGYTF

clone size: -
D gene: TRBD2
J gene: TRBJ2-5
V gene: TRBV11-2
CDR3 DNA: TGTGCCAGCAGCTTAGGACTAGCGGGGGCCACCAGGTCGAAGACCCAGTACTTC
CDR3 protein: CASSLGLAGATRSKTQYF

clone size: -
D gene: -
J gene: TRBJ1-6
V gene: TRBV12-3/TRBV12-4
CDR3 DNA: TGTGCCAGCAGACCGGGGGTTTCCGGGTCACCCCTCCACTTT
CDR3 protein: CASRPGVSGSPLHF

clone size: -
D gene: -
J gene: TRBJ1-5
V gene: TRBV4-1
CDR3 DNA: TGCGCCAGCAGCCAAGACCTACCGGGACTAGCGGGGGATACGCAGCATTTT
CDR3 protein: CASSQDLPGLAGDTQHF

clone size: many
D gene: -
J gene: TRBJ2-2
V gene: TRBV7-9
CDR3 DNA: TGTGCCAGCAGCTTAGCCCCCGGGGAGCTGTTTTTT
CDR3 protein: CASSLAPGELFF

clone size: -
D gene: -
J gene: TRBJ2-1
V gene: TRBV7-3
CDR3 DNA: TGTGCCAGCAGCGGCGCCGACGGTGAGCAGTTCTTC
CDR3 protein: CASSGADGEQFF

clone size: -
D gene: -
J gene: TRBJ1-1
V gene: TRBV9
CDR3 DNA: TGTGCCAGCAGCTTAGGTGTCTCTGAAGCTTTCTTT
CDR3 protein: CASSLGVSEAFF

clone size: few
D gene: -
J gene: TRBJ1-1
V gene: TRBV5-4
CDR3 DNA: TGTGCCAGCAGCTTGTGGGGCCTGAACACTGAAGCTTTCTTT
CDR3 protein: CASSLWGLNTEAFF